Below, one T cell receptor (beta chain) is given with its context. No antigen is known for it. Single viable CD3+CD4+CD8-CD45RO+ cells were sorted as the memory CD4+ T cells. CD4+ T cells were isolated by positive magnetic selection. Germline V gene sequence: CDR1 SNHLY, CDR2 FYNNEI. V lost 7 bases to trimming and J lost 5 bases; unmatched junction nucleotides: 6. CDR3 length: 13 residues. These data are taken from a study of memory CD4+ T cells and cytomegalovirus serostatus. General study points: About 40% of the roughly 160 known CMV-associated TCRbeta sequences appeared in CD4+ memory.

Sequenced by immunoSEQ multiplex PCR; TCRdb stores in-frame clones only, minus some. Here the sample spans fewer than 90,000 clones, around 80% being singletons. Input material: memory CD4+ T cells from blood. The sequence came from an adult in good health and CMV-seropositive. The chain uses TRBV2 and TRBJ1-2; 8 bases align to TRBD1. The DNA of the CDR3 is TGTGCCAGCACCGGGCACAGGGGGTATGGCTACACCTTC. Amino acid sequence: CASTGHRGYGYTF. Full variable domain (missing parts from reference TRBV2 and TRBJ1-2): EPEVTQTPSHQVTQMGQEVILRCVPISNHLYFYWYRQILGQKVEFLVSFYNNEISEKSEIFDDQFSVERPDGSNFTLKIRSTKLEDSAMYFCASTGHRGYGYTFGSGTRLTVV.